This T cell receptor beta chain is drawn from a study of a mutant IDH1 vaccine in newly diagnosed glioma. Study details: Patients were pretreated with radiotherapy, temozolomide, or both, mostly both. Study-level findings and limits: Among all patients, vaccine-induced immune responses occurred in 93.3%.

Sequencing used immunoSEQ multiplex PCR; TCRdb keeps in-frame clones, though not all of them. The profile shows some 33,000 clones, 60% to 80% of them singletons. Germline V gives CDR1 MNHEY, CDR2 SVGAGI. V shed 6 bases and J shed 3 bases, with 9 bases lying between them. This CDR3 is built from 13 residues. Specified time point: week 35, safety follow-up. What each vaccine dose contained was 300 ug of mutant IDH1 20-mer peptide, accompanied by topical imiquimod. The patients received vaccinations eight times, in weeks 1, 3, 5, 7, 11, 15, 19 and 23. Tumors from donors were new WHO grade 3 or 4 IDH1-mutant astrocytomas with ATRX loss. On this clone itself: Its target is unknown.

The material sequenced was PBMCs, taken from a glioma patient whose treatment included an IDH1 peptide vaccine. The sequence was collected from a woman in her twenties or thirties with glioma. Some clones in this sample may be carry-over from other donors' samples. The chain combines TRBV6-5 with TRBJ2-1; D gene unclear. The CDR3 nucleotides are TGTGCCAGCAGCCTCGACATCTACAATGAGCAGTTCTTC. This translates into CASSLDIYNEQFF.